This passage covers 15 T cell receptor beta chains from one sample sequenced in a study of blood T cell repertoires in COVID-19 (dated by TCRdb to 2020 to 2022). The method behind the library was the immunoSEQ multiplex PCR assay. The table comes from immuneACCESS by way of TCRdb, which keeps in-frame sequences with V and J called. Part of the clones is missing from these tables; in studies checked, under half for an unresolved V gene and the rest for unknown reasons. The table for this sample lists around 50,000 clones; 75% to 85% of them were counted only once. 7% to 8.5% of the sample lies in the top ten. Sequencing was carried out using peripheral blood. The source is a man between 40 and 49 years old with acute or convalescent COVID-19.

The chain is built from TRBV6-5 and TRBJ1-6, with D unresolved. The CDR3 has 14 amino acids. V shed 7 bases and J shed 6 bases, with 13 bases lying between them. The germline CDR1 and CDR2 sequences are MNHEY and SVGAGI. DNA of the CDR3: TGTGCCAGCATCTACGAACGGGGTAATTCACCCCTCCACTTT. It translates to CASIYERGNSPLHF.

CDR3 nucleotide sequence: TGCGCCAGCAGCCAGGCCGGGACAGGGACTGGGGATACGCAGTATTTT. It specifies CASSQAGTGTGDTQYF. V and J are TRBV4-1 and TRBJ2-3; 9 nucleotides agree with TRBD1. Germline CDR1 and CDR2: MGHRA and YSYEKL. The CDR3 covers 16 residues. V dropped 3 bases and J dropped 6; count of bases not matched to a gene: 10.

This clone was detected a few times. This chain connects TRBV30 to TRBJ2-5; TRBD1 is a possible D gene (7 bases). CDR3 length: 14 residues. V lost 2 bases and J lost 9, with 19 bases in between. The V gene's germline CDR1 is GTSNPN and CDR2 SVGIG (reference sequence). The CDR3 region has the DNA TGTGCCTGGAGTCGGGACAGCTCTCCGGGGGCCCAGTACTTC. Translating it yields CAWSRDSSPGAQYF.

V and J are TRBV5-1 and TRBJ2-3; no reliable D call. Trimming removed 2 bases at V and 2 bases at J, with 6 bases between. Germline V gene lookup returns CDR1 SGHRS and CDR2 YFSETQ. CDR3 length: 13 residues. This CDR3 is CASSFGPTDTQYF. The DNA of the CDR3 is TGCGCCAGCAGCTTTGGGCCCACAGATACGCAGTATTTT.

The J gene is TRBJ2-2, the V gene TRBV7-2, with 7 bases that match TRBD2. This CDR3 has 16 residues. Unmatched junction bases numbered 8, after V lost 5 bases and J lost 2 bases. Germline lookup yields CDR1 SGHTA and CDR2 FQGNSA. The CDR3 nucleotides are TGTGCCAGCAGCCCTATGGGGGGGTCCAACACCGGGGAGCTGTTTTTT. Its translation is CASSPMGGSNTGELFF.

The chain carries TRBV7-2 and TRBJ1-3; D call uncertain. Germline assignment: CDR1 SGHTA and CDR2 FQGNSA. V lost 1 base, J lost 0 bases, and 7 bases lay in between. The CDR3 spans 15 residues. CDR3 sequence: CASSLGPGSGNTIYF. CDR3 bases: TGTGCCAGCAGCTTAGGCCCAGGCTCTGGAAACACCATATATTTT.

The V gene is TRBV5-1, the J gene TRBJ1-2, with D unresolved. This CDR3 has 14 residues. The ends were cut back, 2 bases at V and 6 bases at J, with 14 bases in the middle. Germline CDR1 SGHRS, CDR2 YFSETQ. The CDR3 loop reads CASSLKMGGHGYTF. CDR3 DNA: TGCGCCAGCAGCTTAAAGATGGGAGGTCATGGCTACACCTTC.

This rearrangement joins TRBV7-2 to TRBJ2-1; 9 nucleotides line up with TRBD1. Trimming took 5 bases from V and 1 from J; bases not matched to a gene: 3. Looked up from germline, CDR1 is SGHTA and CDR2 is FQGNSA. This CDR3 spans 15 amino acids. The CDR3 DNA reads as TGTGCCAGCAGCCTACAGGGGGCTTCCTACAATGAGCAGTTCTTC. Translation gives CASSLQGASYNEQFF.

The V gene is TRBV28, the J gene TRBJ2-7; 7 nucleotides line up with TRBD1. The CDR3 has 14 amino acids. Germline-derived CDR1 and CDR2 are MDHEN and SYDVKM. J was trimmed by 1 base and V by 7 bases; bases with no gene match: 7. The CDR3 is CASTSSGQSYEQYF. The CDR3 coding sequence is TGTGCCAGCACCTCATCGGGACAGTCCTACGAGCAGTACTTC. The full variable domain, in which reference TRBV28 and TRBJ2-7 provide the parts outside the CDR3, is DVKVTQSSRYLVKRTGEKVFLECVQDMDHENMFWYRQDPGLGLRLIYFSYDVKMKEKGDIPEGYSVSREKKERFSLILESASTNQTSMYLCASTSSGQSYEQYFGPGTRLTVT.

The V and J genes are TRBV6-5 and TRBJ1-6; the match to TRBD1 covers 7 bases. V lost 3 bases, J lost 2 bases, and 4 bases stayed unmatched. Per germline, CDR1 MNHEY and CDR2 SVGAGI. CDR3 length: 16 amino acids. The CDR3 nucleotides are TGTGCCAGCAGTTATGACAGGGAGGCCTATAATTCACCCCTCCACTTT. This encodes CASSYDREAYNSPLHF.

This clone was found once. The chain uses TRBV10-1 and TRBJ2-3, with a tentative D call TRBD2 (6 bases). Trimming took 5 bases from V and 5 from J, leaving 11 bases between them. The CDR3 runs 13 residues. The germline CDR1 and CDR2 sequences are WNHNN and SYGVQD (reference sequence). CDR3 DNA: TGCGCCAGCAGTCGGGACTTTAAAGATACGCAGTATTTT. Translation: CASSRDFKDTQYF.

This chain links TRBV5-1 with TRBJ1-2; D gene uncertain. The CDR3 loop spans 13 amino acids. The V gene lost 1 base and the J gene lost 6 bases, with 10 bases spanning the gap. Germline V gene lookup returns CDR1 SGHRS and CDR2 YFSETQ. This CDR3 reads CASSLTVNHGYTF. CDR3 sequence (DNA): TGCGCCAGCAGCTTGACGGTAAACCATGGCTACACCTTC. Complete variable domain (other parts from reference TRBV5-1 and TRBJ1-2): KAGVTQTPRYLIKTRGQQVTLSCSPISGHRSVSWYQQTPGQGLQFLFEYFSETQRNKGNFPGRFSGRQFSNSRSEMNVSTLELGDSALYLCASSLTVNHGYTFGSGTRLTVV.

V and J are TRBV11-2 and TRBJ1-2; D might be TRBD1 (5 bases). V was cut by 1 base and J by 7 bases, with 13 bases left in between. CDR3 size: 14 residues. CDR1 and CDR2 from the germline V gene are SGHAT and FQNNGV. CDR3 DNA: TGTGCCAGCAGCTTAGGGGGCAGGAGTGGTGGCTACACCTTC. This gives the protein CASSLGGRSGGYTF.

The chain employs TRBV18 and TRBJ1-6, with unresolved D. With 6 bases removed from V and 3 bases from J, the gap between germline ends came to 15 bases. This CDR3 is built from 16 residues. Germline V gene lookup returns CDR1 KGHSH and CDR2 LQKENI. The DNA for the CDR3 is TGTGCCAGCTCCCCCCGGGTCGGGGACTATAATTCACCCCTCCACTTT. Translating gives CASSPRVGDYNSPLHF.

The V call is TRBV29-1, the J call TRBJ2-2, with D maybe TRBD2 (5 bases). The CDR3 spans 14 residues. Germline CDR1 is SQVTM and CDR2 is ANQGSEA. The V gene lost 6 bases and the J gene lost 0 bases, with 11 bases spanning the gap. CDR3 loop: CSVIGETNTGELFF. DNA for the CDR3: TGCAGCGTGATTGGGGAGACGAACACCGGGGAGCTGTTTTTT.